The sequence of this TCR beta chain was determined in a study of radiation and T cells in renal cell carcinoma. Regarding the study as a whole: Baseline intratumoral clonotype presence is unknown without pretreatment biopsies.

CDR3 size: 16 residues. With 10 bases removed from V and 4 bases from J, the gap between germline ends came to 23 bases. Germline assignment: CDR1 WSHSY and CDR2 SAAADI. Indicated time point: blood 4 weeks post-SBRT, at nephrectomy. Treatment indicated: 15 Gy SBRT to primary tumor, nephrectomy 4 weeks later. Produced via immunoSEQ multiplex PCR; TCRdb's table is partial and in-frame only. The sample gives around 74,000 clones, roughly 80% of which show up once; about 2.4% is in the top ten. With regard to this clone: The antigen remains undetermined.

The clonotype comes from a woman in her sixties or seventies with renal cell carcinoma. The sequencing here drew on blood, taken from a patient whose treatment included radiotherapy and nephrectomy. This sequence joins TRBV10-2 and TRBJ1-5; D remains ambiguous. The CDR3 loop reads CATPPSRHDRNQPQHF. CDR3 coding DNA: TGCGCCACCCCCCCCTCGCGGCACGACCGGAATCAGCCCCAGCATTTT.